This entry lists 32 T cell receptor beta chains sequenced from one sample in a study of immune evolution from preneoplasia to lung adenocarcinoma. Here immunoSEQ multiplex PCR was the method, and the copy in TCRdb shows in-frame clones only, minus some. This table has about 5,800 clones, roughly 83% appearing once. The sequenced material came from FFPE adjacent normal lung tissue. These receptors came from a person aged 60-79 years with lung adenocarcinoma.

This chain connects TRBV30 to TRBJ2-7; D is uncertain. CDR1 GTSNPN and CDR2 SVGIG come from the germline V gene (reference sequence). This CDR3 spans 11 amino acids. V was trimmed by 3 bases and J by 6 bases, leaving 9 bases between them. The CDR3 nucleotides read TGTGCCTGGAGGACCACCCCCGAGCAGTACTTC. This gives the protein CAWRTTPEQYF. Together with reference TRBV30 and TRBJ2-7, the CDR3 gives the full variable domain: SQTIHQWPATLVQPVGSPLSLECTVEGTSNPNLYWYRQAAGRGLQLLFYSVGIGQISSEVPQNLSASRPQDRQFILSSKKLLLSDSGFYLCAWRTTPEQYFGPGTRLTVT.

This rearrangement joins TRBV10-3 to TRBJ1-3; the D is unclear. Trimming shortened V by 4 bases and J by 7 bases, and 14 bases separated the two germline ends. CDR1 and CDR2 from the germline V gene are ENHRY and SYGVKD. The CDR3 has 14 amino acids. The CDR3 region has the DNA TGTGCCATCAGTGCTAGTTACCTAGTTAACACCATATATTTT. Its protein product is CAISASYLVNTIYF.

V and J are TRBV28 and TRBJ1-2; the D gene is possibly TRBD1 (6 bases). CDR3 size: 14 residues. From germline, CDR1 is MDHEN and CDR2 SYDVKM. The ends were cut back, 4 bases at V and 4 bases at J, with 13 bases in the middle. In DNA form, the CDR3 reads TGTGCCAGCAGTTCCCGGGGGGGCAGCTATGGCTACACCTTC. Residues: CASSSRGGSYGYTF.

The chain is built from TRBV5-4 and TRBJ1-4, with D unresolved. Trimming took 3 bases from V and 5 from J, leaving 14 bases between them. The CDR3 runs to 15 residues. CDR1 and CDR2 (germline): SGHNT, YYREEE (reference sequence). The CDR3 nucleotides are TGTGCCAGCAGCTCCTTTGGGCAGGCAAATGAAAAACTGTTTTTT. Encoded protein: CASSSFGQANEKLFF. Full variable domain (remainder filled in from reference TRBV5-4 and TRBJ1-4): ETGVTQSPTHLIKTRGQQVTLRCSSQSGHNTVSWYQQALGQGPQFIFQYYREEENGRGNFPPRFSGLQFPNYSSELNVNALELDDSALYLCASSSFGQANEKLFFGSGTQLSVL.

The gene calls are TRBV28 and TRBJ1-5, with 7 bases lining up with TRBD1. The V and J ends lost 6 bases and 5 bases, in that order; junction bases with no gene match: 16. The CDR3 spans 17 residues. Germline loops: CDR1 MDHEN, CDR2 SYDVKM. As DNA, the CDR3 is TGTGCCAGCAGCCCAACAATCCTCCAGACAGGGCATCAGCCCCAGCATTTT. It codes for CASSPTILQTGHQPQHF.

The rearrangement links TRBV15 to TRBJ2-5; D is unclear. The length of the CDR3 is 13 residues. V dropped 3 bases and J dropped 3 bases, with 8 bases sitting between them. Germline V gives CDR1 LNHNV, CDR2 YYDKDF (reference sequence). The CDR3 nucleotides read TGTGCCACCAGCAGGGAAATTGAAGAGACCCAGTACTTC. This encodes CATSREIEETQYF.

This clone was seen more than once but under ten times. V is TRBV7-9 and J is TRBJ2-5, with 7 bases fitting TRBD2. J gave up 5 bases and V 0 bases, and 12 bases lay outside the gene matches. CDR1 and CDR2 from the germline V gene are SEHNR and FQNEAQ (reference sequence). This CDR3 spans 17 amino acids. The CDR3 sequence: CASSLAPGRGAWETQYF. The CDR3 bases are TGTGCCAGCAGCTTAGCTCCGGGGAGGGGTGCGTGGGAGACCCAGTACTTC.

The rearrangement links TRBV5-1 to TRBJ1-1; weak D call: TRBD1 (6 bases). Germline CDR1 and CDR2: SGHRS and YFSETQ. Trimming took off 0 bases at V and 1 base at J, with 13 bases between the two ends. The CDR3 has 16 residues. The CDR3 nucleotides read TGCGCCAGCAGCTTGGGTGCAATGGGACAGAACACTGAAGCTTTCTTT. Translated, it gives CASSLGAMGQNTEAFF.

The gene calls are TRBV28 and TRBJ2-7, with D possibly called TRBD1 or TRBD2 (5 bases each). The CDR3 spans 14 residues. Germline loops: CDR1 MDHEN, CDR2 SYDVKM. V lost 5 bases and J lost 5, with 16 bases in between. CDR3 DNA: TGTGCCAGCAGTACTCCCGGGACCCTCAACGAGCAGTACTTC. Its protein product is CASSTPGTLNEQYF.

This clone was observed a few times. This chain connects TRBV30 to TRBJ2-1; D might be TRBD1 (6 bases). The CDR3 extends over 12 amino acids. Trimming pared 3 bases from V and 5 bases from J, leaving 8 bases between. CDR1 and CDR2 from the germline V gene are GTSNPN and SVGIG (reference sequence). The CDR3 sequence: CAWRRDNNEQFF. For the CDR3, the DNA is TGTGCCTGGAGAAGGGACAACAATGAGCAGTTCTTC.

This chain joins TRBV28 and TRBJ2-7; no clear D gene. The CDR3 has 12 residues. Germline lookup yields CDR1 MDHEN and CDR2 SYDVKM. V lost 1 base, J lost 3 bases, and 4 bases lay in between. CDR3 nucleotides: TGTGCCAGCAGTTTATCAGGCTACGAGCAGTACTTC. Its protein is CASSLSGYEQYF.

This chain connects TRBV30 to TRBJ2-1; 8 nucleotides align to TRBD2. CDR1 is GTSNPN, CDR2 SVGIG, per germline (reference sequence). After removal of 4 bases from V and 4 bases from J, the junction contained 18 bases not matched to a gene. The CDR3 totals 18 residues. The CDR3 nucleotides are TGTGCCTGGACGGGACTAGGTGTAAAGGGACTAGAGTACAATGAGCAGTTCTTC. Translation gives CAWTGLGVKGLEYNEQFF.

The rearrangement uses TRBV30 and TRBJ1-5, with 8 bases matching TRBD1. The germline V gene has CDR1 GTSNPN and CDR2 SVGIG (reference sequence). The junction had 15 bases not matched to a gene; V was cut back by 4 bases and J by 4 bases. The CDR3 spans 17 residues. The CDR3 sequence is CAWNPPDRGGANQPQHF. CDR3 nucleotide sequence: TGTGCCTGGAACCCTCCCGACAGGGGTGGTGCAAATCAGCCCCAGCATTTT.

This chain uses TRBV15 with TRBJ2-2, with a weak D call TRBD1 (6 bases). The CDR3 has 14 residues. Trimming removed 0 bases at V and 4 bases at J, with 6 bases between. In germline, CDR1 is LNHNV, CDR2 YYDKDF (reference sequence). This chain's CDR3 is CATSRDRGTGELFF. The CDR3 bases are TGTGCCACCAGCAGAGACAGGGGCACCGGGGAGCTGTTTTTT. Drawing the rest from reference TRBV15 and TRBJ2-2, the complete variable domain is DAMVIQNPRYQVTQFGKPVTLSCSQTLNHNVMYWYQQKSSQAPKLLFHYYDKDFNNEADTPDNFQSRRPNTSFCFLDIRSPGLGDTAMYLCATSRDRGTGELFFGEGSRLTVL.

CDR3 nucleotides: TGTGCCAGCAGTGAAAGTTTGTCCGGGGAGCTGTTTTTT. It translates to CASSESLSGELFF. This chain links TRBV6-4 with TRBJ2-2; unclear D gene. Germline V CDR1 and CDR2: MRHNA, SNTAGT. V dropped 3 bases and J dropped 6 bases, with 8 bases sitting between them. The CDR3 runs 13 residues.

This clone was observed a few times. The chain links TRBV30 to TRBJ1-3; TRBD1 might be the D (5 bases). The germline V and J ends were trimmed by 5 bases and 0 bases, with 8 bases remaining between them. The CDR3 runs 13 residues. Germline V CDR1 and CDR2: GTSNPN, SVGIG (reference sequence). CDR3 bases: TGTGCCTGGGGGGGGGACTCTGGAAACACCATATATTTT. As protein: CAWGGDSGNTIYF.

This clone was recorded only once. This chain connects TRBV30 to TRBJ2-2; no definite D call. The V gene lost 0 bases and the J gene lost 1 base, with 9 bases spanning the gap. Germline V gene lookup returns CDR1 GTSNPN and CDR2 SVGIG (reference sequence). The CDR3 loop spans 15 amino acids. The CDR3 DNA reads TGTGCCTGGAGTGTAAGGAGCCTGAACACCGGGGAGCTGTTTTTT. Translation: CAWSVRSLNTGELFF.

V usage is TRBV18 and J usage is TRBJ2-7; D might be TRBD1 (5 bases). The germline V gene has CDR1 KGHSH and CDR2 LQKENI. This CDR3 region has 13 residues. Trimming removed 5 bases from V and 4 bases from J, with 12 bases in between. The CDR3 sequence is CASSIGRTYEQYF. The CDR3 region has the DNA TGTGCCAGCTCAATTGGACGGACATACGAGCAGTACTTC. Full variable domain (remainder filled in from reference TRBV18 and TRBJ2-7): NAGVMQNPRHLVRRRGQEARLRCSPMKGHSHVYWYRQLPEEGLKFMVYLQKENIIDESGMPKERFSAEFPKEGPSILRIQQVVRGDSAAYFCASSIGRTYEQYFGPGTRLTVT.

The V gene is TRBV28, the J gene TRBJ2-3, with TRBD2 identical over 9 bases. The CDR3 length is 16 residues. Germline loops: CDR1 MDHEN, CDR2 SYDVKM. V lost 4 bases to trimming and J lost 4 bases; unmatched junction nucleotides: 9. CDR3 in amino acids: CASSSNSGRMSDTQYF. CDR3 sequence (DNA): TGTGCCAGCAGTTCTAATAGCGGGAGAATGTCAGATACGCAGTATTTT.

The count of this clone is one. The rearrangement uses TRBV2 and TRBJ1-5; D remains unclear. This CDR3 has 15 residues. Germline V gives CDR1 SNHLY, CDR2 FYNNEI. Trimming removed 1 base at V and 7 bases at J, with 14 bases between. The CDR3 DNA reads as TGTGCCAGCAGTGAAGATAGGGCGGGGATGCAGCCCCAGCATTTT. Translation: CASSEDRAGMQPQHF.

V usage is TRBV9 and J usage is TRBJ2-3, with D uncertain. This CDR3 is 14 amino acids long. CDR1 and CDR2 (germline): SGDLS, YYNGEE. Trimming removed 0 bases at V and 3 bases at J, with 8 bases between. The CDR3 nucleotides are TGTGCCAGCAGCGTAGATTACATAACAGATACGCAGTATTTT. It is translated as CASSVDYITDTQYF.

The chain is built from TRBV9 and TRBJ1-2; a weak D match, TRBD1 (5 bases). Trimming removed 0 bases from V and 0 bases from J, with 12 bases in between. CDR3 size: 16 residues. The germline V gene encodes CDR1 SGDLS and CDR2 YYNGEE. The CDR3 is CASSVGRDPTNYGYTF. CDR3 sequence (DNA): TGTGCCAGCAGCGTAGGGCGGGACCCTACTAACTATGGCTACACCTTC.

The J gene is TRBJ2-7, the V gene TRBV4-1; 8 bases fit TRBD1. This CDR3 has 14 amino acids. The V gene end was trimmed by 3 bases and the J gene end by 3 bases; junction bases not matched to a gene: 4. Germline V gene lookup returns CDR1 MGHRA and CDR2 YSYEKL. The CDR3 sequence is CASSQYRGYYEQYF. In nucleotides, the CDR3 is TGCGCCAGCAGCCAGTACAGGGGGTACTACGAGCAGTACTTC.

This clone was seen just once. The chain employs TRBV28 and TRBJ1-3; the D is unclear. Germline V gene data show CDR1 as MDHEN and CDR2 as SYDVKM. The V and J ends lost 2 bases and 4 bases respectively, with 6 bases between them. The CDR3 loop spans 13 amino acids. CDR3 nucleotide sequence: TGTGCCAGCAGTTTAGGCTTCGGAAACACCATATATTTT. It yields the protein CASSLGFGNTIYF.

The chain uses TRBV2 and TRBJ2-7; the match to TRBD2 covers 13 bases. V was pared by 8 bases and J by 3 bases, with 7 bases of the junction left unmatched. CDR1 is SNHLY and CDR2 is FYNNEI in the germline V gene. This CDR3 region has 15 residues. In DNA form, the CDR3 reads TGTGCCAGCCGTGCGGGGACTAGCGGGGTCTACGAGCAGTACTTC. Protein product: CASRAGTSGVYEQYF.

The genes are TRBV28 and TRBJ2-1, with 7 bases that match TRBD2. The V gene's germline CDR1 is MDHEN and CDR2 SYDVKM. The CDR3 covers 14 residues. V lost 3 bases, J lost 6 bases, and 5 bases stayed unmatched. CDR3 in amino acids: CASSLGGKTNEQFF. The CDR3 DNA reads as TGTGCCAGCAGTTTGGGGGGGAAGACCAATGAGCAGTTCTTC. The complete variable domain, with remaining parts taken from reference TRBV28 and TRBJ2-1, reads DVKVTQSSRYLVKRTGEKVFLECVQDMDHENMFWYRQDPGLGLRLIYFSYDVKMKEKGDIPEGYSVSREKKERFSLILESASTNQTSMYLCASSLGGKTNEQFFGPGTRLTVL.

V is TRBV6-6 and J is TRBJ1-5; a weak D match, TRBD1 (6 bases). Germline V gene sequence: CDR1 MNHNY, CDR2 SVGAGI (reference sequence). The V gene lost 6 bases and the J gene lost 8 bases, with 17 bases spanning the gap. The CDR3 contains 14 residues. This chain's CDR3 is CASRQQGWVEPQHF. CDR3 coding DNA: TGTGCCAGCAGGCAACAGGGATGGGTAGAGCCCCAGCATTTT.

This chain connects TRBV4-3 to TRBJ1-4, with D maybe TRBD1 (5 bases). This CDR3 comprises 16 residues. The V gene's germline CDR1 is LGHNA and CDR2 YSLEER. Deletions cut 0 bases from V and 5 bases from J, with 13 bases between. As DNA, the CDR3 is TGCGCCAGCAGCCAAGATGCGGCGGGGGGAAATGAAAAACTGTTTTTT. This codes for CASSQDAAGGNEKLFF.

The gene calls are TRBV7-2 and TRBJ2-5; 11 bases fit TRBD2. Trimming took 2 bases from V and 4 from J; bases not matched to a gene: 9. This CDR3 spans 17 amino acids. The V gene's germline CDR1 is SGHTA and CDR2 FQGNSA. CDR3 DNA: TGTGCCAGCAGCTTAATTAACGCCCTAGCGGGGGGAGAGACCCAGTACTTC. Translation gives CASSLINALAGGETQYF.

The chain is built from TRBV7-2 and TRBJ2-1; no clear D gene. The germline V gene has CDR1 SGHTA and CDR2 FQGNSA. The CDR3 covers 13 residues. The V end lost 1 base, the J end lost 5 bases, and 6 bases lay between the germline ends. In DNA form, the CDR3 reads TGTGCCAGCAGCTTAGGGCCAAACAATGAGCAGTTCTTC. It codes for CASSLGPNNEQFF.

The chain links TRBV5-3 to TRBJ2-7; 9 nucleotides align to TRBD1. Being an ORF, TRBV5-3 has a function that is uncertain. Losses at the gene ends were 1 base for V and 2 bases for J; bases not matched to a gene: 1. The CDR3 sequence is 14 residues long. The DNA for the CDR3 is TGTGCCAGAAGCTTGACAGGGGGCCCCTACGAGCAGTACTTC. It codes for CARSLTGGPYEQYF.

This rearrangement joins TRBV5-5 to TRBJ2-7; TRBD1 matches 8 bases. Unmatched junction bases numbered 10, after V lost 3 bases and J lost 5 bases. Germline CDR1 SGHKS, CDR2 YYEKEE (reference sequence). The CDR3 contains 15 residues. The CDR3 DNA follows: TGTGCCAGCAGCTCCCGGGACAGGATTTACGACGAGCAGTACTTC. It specifies CASSSRDRIYDEQYF.